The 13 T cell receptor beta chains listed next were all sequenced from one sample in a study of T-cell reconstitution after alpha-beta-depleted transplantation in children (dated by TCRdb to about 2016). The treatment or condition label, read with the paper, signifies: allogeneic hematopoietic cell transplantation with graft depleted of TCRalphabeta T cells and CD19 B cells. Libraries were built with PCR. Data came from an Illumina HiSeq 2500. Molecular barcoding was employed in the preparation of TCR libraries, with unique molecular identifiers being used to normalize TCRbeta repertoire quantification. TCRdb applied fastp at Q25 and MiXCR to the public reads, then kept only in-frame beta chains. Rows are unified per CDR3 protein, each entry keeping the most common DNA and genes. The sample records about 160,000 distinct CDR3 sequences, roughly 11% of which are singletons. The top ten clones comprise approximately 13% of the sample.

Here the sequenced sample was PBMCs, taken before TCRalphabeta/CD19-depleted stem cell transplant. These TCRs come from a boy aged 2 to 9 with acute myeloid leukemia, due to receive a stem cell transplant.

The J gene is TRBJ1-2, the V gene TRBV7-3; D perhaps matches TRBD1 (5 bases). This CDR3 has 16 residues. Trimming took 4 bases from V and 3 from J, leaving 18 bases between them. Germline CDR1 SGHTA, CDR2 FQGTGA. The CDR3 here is CASSSTPGMGDYGYTF. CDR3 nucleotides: TGTGCCAGCAGCTCCACCCCAGGGATGGGGGACTATGGCTACACCTTC.

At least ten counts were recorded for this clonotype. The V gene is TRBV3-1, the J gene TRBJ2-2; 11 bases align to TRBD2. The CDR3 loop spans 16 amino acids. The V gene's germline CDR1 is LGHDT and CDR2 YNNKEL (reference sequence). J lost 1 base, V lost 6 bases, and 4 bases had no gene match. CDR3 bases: TGTGCCAGCAGACAGACTAGCGGGATGAACACCGGGGAGCTGTTTTTT. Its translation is CASRQTSGMNTGELFF.

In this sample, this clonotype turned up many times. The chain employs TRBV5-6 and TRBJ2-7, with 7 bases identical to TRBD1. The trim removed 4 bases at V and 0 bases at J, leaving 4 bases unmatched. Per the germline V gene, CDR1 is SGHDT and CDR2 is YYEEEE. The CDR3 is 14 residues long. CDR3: CASSPDRSSYEQYV. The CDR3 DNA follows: TGTGCCAGCAGCCCGGACAGGAGCTCCTACGAGCAGTACGTC.

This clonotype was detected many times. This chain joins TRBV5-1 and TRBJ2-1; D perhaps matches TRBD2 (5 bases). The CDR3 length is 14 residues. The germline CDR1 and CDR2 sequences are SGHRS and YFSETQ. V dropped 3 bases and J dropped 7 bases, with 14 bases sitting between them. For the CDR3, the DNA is TGCGCCAGCAGCTCACTCTCGGCGGGTAATGAGCAGTTCTTC. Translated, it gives CASSSLSAGNEQFF. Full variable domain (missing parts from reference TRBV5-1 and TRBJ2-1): KAGVTQTPRYLIKTRGQQVTLSCSPISGHRSVSWYQQTPGQGLQFLFEYFSETQRNKGNFPGRFSGRQFSNSRSEMNVSTLELGDSALYLCASSSLSAGNEQFFGPGTRLTVL.

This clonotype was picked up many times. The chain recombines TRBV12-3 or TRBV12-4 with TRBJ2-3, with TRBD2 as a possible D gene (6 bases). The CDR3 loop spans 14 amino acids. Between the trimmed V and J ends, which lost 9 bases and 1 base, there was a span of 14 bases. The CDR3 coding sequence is TGTGCCAGTGAGGAGGGCCTCGGCACAGATACGCAGTATTTT. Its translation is CASEEGLGTDTQYF.

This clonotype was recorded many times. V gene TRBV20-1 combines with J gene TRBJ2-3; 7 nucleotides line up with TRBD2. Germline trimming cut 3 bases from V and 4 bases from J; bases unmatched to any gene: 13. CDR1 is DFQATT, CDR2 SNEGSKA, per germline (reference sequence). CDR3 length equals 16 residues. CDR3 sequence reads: CSASPPAGVAADTQYF. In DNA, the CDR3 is TGCAGTGCTAGTCCTCCGGCGGGAGTAGCGGCAGATACGCAGTATTTT.

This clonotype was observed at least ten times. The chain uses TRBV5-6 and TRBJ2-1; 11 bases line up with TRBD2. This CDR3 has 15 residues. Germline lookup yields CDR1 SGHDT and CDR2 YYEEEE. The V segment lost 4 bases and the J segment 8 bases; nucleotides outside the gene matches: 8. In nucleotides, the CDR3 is TGTGCCAGCAGCCCAGCTAGCGGGAGGTTGGATGAGCAGTTCTTC. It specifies CASSPASGRLDEQFF.

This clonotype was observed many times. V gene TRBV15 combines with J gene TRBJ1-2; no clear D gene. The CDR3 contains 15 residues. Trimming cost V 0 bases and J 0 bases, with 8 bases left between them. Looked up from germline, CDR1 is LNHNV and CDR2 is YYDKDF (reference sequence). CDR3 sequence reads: CATSRDRRTNYGYTF. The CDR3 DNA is TGTGCCACCAGCAGAGATAGGCGCACTAACTATGGCTACACCTTC.

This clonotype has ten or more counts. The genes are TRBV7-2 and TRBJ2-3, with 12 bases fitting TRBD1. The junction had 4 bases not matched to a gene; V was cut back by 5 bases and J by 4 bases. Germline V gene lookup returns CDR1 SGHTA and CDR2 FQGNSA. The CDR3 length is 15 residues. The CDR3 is CASSTGTGGSDTQYF. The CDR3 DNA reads TGTGCCAGCAGCACCGGGACAGGGGGCTCAGATACGCAGTATTTT. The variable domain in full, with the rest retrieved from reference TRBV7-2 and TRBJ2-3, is GAGVSQSPSNKVTEKGKDVELRCDPISGHTALYWYRQSLGQGLEFLIYFQGNSAPDKSGLPSDRFSAERTGGSVSTLTIQRTQQEDSAVYLCASSTGTGGSDTQYFGPGTRLTVL.

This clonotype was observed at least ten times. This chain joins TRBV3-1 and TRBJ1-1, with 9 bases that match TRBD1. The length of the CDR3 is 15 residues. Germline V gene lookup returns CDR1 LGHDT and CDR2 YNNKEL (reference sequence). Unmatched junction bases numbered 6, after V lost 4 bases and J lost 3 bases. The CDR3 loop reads CASSLIQGAYTEAFF. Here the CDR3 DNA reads TGTGCCAGCAGCCTTATACAGGGGGCTTACACTGAAGCTTTCTTT.

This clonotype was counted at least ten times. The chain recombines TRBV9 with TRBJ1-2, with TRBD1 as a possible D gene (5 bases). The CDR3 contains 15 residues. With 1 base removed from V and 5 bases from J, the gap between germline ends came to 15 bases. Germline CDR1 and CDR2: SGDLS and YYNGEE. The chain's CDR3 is CASSVQQDGTYGYTF. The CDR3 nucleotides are TGTGCCAGCAGCGTACAACAGGACGGAACATATGGCTACACCTTC. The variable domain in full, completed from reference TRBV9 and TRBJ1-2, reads DSGVTQTPKHLITATGQRVTLRCSPRSGDLSVYWYQQSLDQGLQFLIQYYNGEERAKGNILERFSAQQFPDLHSELNLSSLELGDSALYFCASSVQQDGTYGYTFGSGTRLTVV.

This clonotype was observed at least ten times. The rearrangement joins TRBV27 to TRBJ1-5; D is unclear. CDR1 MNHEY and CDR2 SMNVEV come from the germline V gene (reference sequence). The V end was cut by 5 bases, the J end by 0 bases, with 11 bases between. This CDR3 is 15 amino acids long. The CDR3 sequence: CASSRQQDSNQPQHF. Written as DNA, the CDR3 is TGTGCCAGCAGTCGTCAACAAGATAGCAATCAGCCCCAGCATTTT.

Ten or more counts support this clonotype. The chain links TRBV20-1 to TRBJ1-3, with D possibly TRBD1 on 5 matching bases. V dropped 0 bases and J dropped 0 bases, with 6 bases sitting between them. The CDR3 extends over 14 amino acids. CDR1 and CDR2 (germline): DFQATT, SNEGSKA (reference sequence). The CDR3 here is CSARERGSGNTIYF. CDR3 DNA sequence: TGCAGTGCTAGAGAGAGGGGCTCTGGAAACACCATATATTTT.